Listed below are T cell receptor beta chains from one sample, sequenced in a study of naive and memory T cell subsets. In TCRdb, the UMI-ligation and nested PCR reads were re-called with MiXCR into one record per CDR3 protein. The sample lists roughly 83,000 distinct CDR3 sequences, 11% occurring once. The sequencing sample was made of naive CD4+ T cells from blood. All receptors derive from a human donor in good health. CDR3s include the opening cysteine and the closing phenylalanine or tryptophan. The D gene is left open where the match is weak. Clone size is not always given. Where it is, it says once, few, many or a class for expanded clones.

TRBV7-9	few	TRBD1	TRBJ2-4	CASSSGQGMYIQYF	TGTGCCAGCAGCTCCGGACAGGGGATGTACATTCAGTACTTC
TRBV7-2	few	TRBD2	TRBJ2-3	CASSRQVTLAGEADTQYF	TGTGCCAGCAGCCGACAAGTTACTCTAGCGGGAGAGGCAGATACGCAGTATTTT
TRBV7-2	NA	TRBD2	TRBJ2-1	CASSFGLAGMDEQFF	TGTGCCAGCAGCTTTGGGCTAGCGGGGATGGATGAGCAGTTCTTC
TRBV6-2/TRBV6-3	NA	NA	TRBJ1-1	CASSMQALREAFF	TGTGCCAGCAGTATGCAGGCTTTGCGTGAAGCTTTCTTT
TRBV6-2/TRBV6-3	few	TRBD2	TRBJ2-1	CASSYGGRPNNEQFF	TGTGCCAGCAGTTACGGCGGGAGGCCAAACAATGAGCAGTTCTTC
TRBV20-1	NA	TRBD2	TRBJ2-3	CSAISTSGRSDTQYF	TGCAGTGCGATCTCGACTAGCGGGAGATCAGATACGCAGTATTTT
TRBV18	NA	TRBD1	TRBJ1-2	CASSPGQTNYGYTF	TGTGCCAGCTCCCCGGGACAGACTAACTATGGCTACACCTTC
TRBV20-1	few	NA	TRBJ2-5	CSAAVRLVQETQYF	TGCAGTGCTGCCGTTAGACTTGTTCAAGAGACCCAGTACTTC
TRBV20-1	many	TRBD2	TRBJ2-3	CSARATSANTDTQYF	TGCAGTGCTAGAGCAACTAGCGCCAACACAGATACGCAGTATTTT
TRBV9	many	NA	TRBJ2-3	CASSASGGDTQYF	TGTGCCAGCAGCGCGAGCGGAGGTGATACGCAGTATTTT
TRBV29-1	few	TRBD2	TRBJ2-1	CSVALRLAGYNEQFF	TGCAGCGTTGCGCTTCGGCTAGCGGGGTACAATGAGCAGTTCTTC
TRBV7-2	many	NA	TRBJ2-3	CASSLARSTDTQYF	TGTGCCAGCAGTCTAGCAAGAAGCACAGATACGCAGTATTTT
TRBV14	few	TRBD2	TRBJ2-1	CASSSRVLAGPTPNNEQFF	TGTGCCAGCAGCTCAAGGGTACTAGCGGGGCCAACCCCCAATAATGAGCAGTTCTTC
TRBV2	NA	TRBD1	TRBJ1-5	CASKVDRGGQPQHF	TGTGCCAGCAAGGTAGACAGGGGAGGCCAGCCCCAGCATTTT
TRBV5-1	few	NA	TRBJ2-1	CASSFSKGSSYNEQFF	TGCGCCAGCAGCTTTTCCAAGGGGAGCTCCTACAATGAGCAGTTCTTC
TRBV14	NA	TRBD1	TRBJ2-7	CASSRGLTGGRFSYEQYF	TGTGCCAGCAGCCGAGGACTCACAGGGGGAAGGTTTTCCTACGAGCAGTACTTC
TRBV20-1	NA	NA	TRBJ2-7	CSAEGGGANYYEQYF	TGCAGTGCTGAGGGAGGGGGGGCTAATTACTACGAGCAGTACTTC
TRBV28	NA	TRBD1	TRBJ2-5	CASRRQGARAQETQYF	TGTGCCAGCAGGCGACAGGGGGCTAGAGCCCAAGAGACCCAGTACTTC
TRBV20-1	few	NA	TRBJ2-5	CSATRTIGETQYF	TGCAGTGCCACTAGGACTATCGGAGAGACCCAGTACTTC
TRBV5-1	NA	NA	TRBJ2-5	CASSFGPAIQETQYF	TGCGCCAGCAGCTTTGGGCCAGCCATACAAGAGACCCAGTACTTC
TRBV27	NA	NA	TRBJ1-5	CASRQGLSNQPQHF	TGTGCCAGCAGGCAGGGATTGTCTAATCAGCCCCAGCATTTT
TRBV30	few	TRBD1	TRBJ1-5	CAWSENLQGQPQHF	TGTGCCTGGAGTGAAAACCTACAGGGGCAGCCCCAGCATTTT
TRBV29-1	NA	TRBD2	TRBJ2-1	CSAGLAVHNEQFF	TGCAGCGCTGGACTAGCGGTTCACAATGAGCAGTTCTTC
TRBV27	few	NA	TRBJ1-5	CASSLLGASNQPQHF	TGTGCCAGCAGTTTACTCGGGGCAAGCAATCAGCCCCAGCATTTT
TRBV29-1	few	NA	TRBJ1-1	CSVVYRGAHTEAFF	TGCAGCGTTGTATATCGGGGGGCCCACACTGAAGCTTTCTTT
TRBV3-1	many	TRBD2	TRBJ2-1	CASSQNLRLAGGDNEQFF	TGTGCCAGCAGCCAAAACCTGCGACTAGCGGGAGGGGACAATGAGCAGTTCTTC
TRBV25-1	NA	NA	TRBJ1-2	CASSELSGIPYGYTF	TGTGCCAGCAGTGAATTATCAGGGATACCCTATGGCTACACCTTC
TRBV20-1	many	NA	TRBJ2-7	CSGLGASYEQYF	TGCAGTGGACTGGGGGCCTCCTACGAGCAGTACTTC
TRBV3-1	NA	NA	TRBJ2-2	CASRLTDGGELFF	TGTGCCAGCAGATTGACAGATGGCGGGGAGCTGTTTTTT
TRBV6-5	many	NA	TRBJ2-3	CASGPPSRADTQYF	TGTGCCAGCGGGCCTCCGTCGAGGGCGGATACGCAGTATTTT
TRBV20-1	NA	NA	TRBJ1-5	CSASRPNQPQHF	TGCAGTGCTAGCCGGCCGAATCAGCCCCAGCATTTT
TRBV24-1	many	TRBD2	TRBJ2-2	CAAGIAGVNTGELFF	TGTGCCGCAGGGATAGCGGGAGTGAACACCGGGGAGCTGTTTTTT
TRBV4-2	NA	NA	TRBJ1-4	CASSQLRSPEKLFF	TGTGCCAGCAGCCAACTCAGGAGCCCAGAAAAACTGTTTTTT
TRBV7-8	NA	NA	TRBJ2-2	CASSLRLGPNTGELFF	TGTGCCAGCAGCTTACGGCTGGGCCCGAACACCGGGGAGCTGTTTTTT
TRBV15	many	TRBD2	TRBJ2-1	CATSRVALGGSNEQFF	TGTGCCACCAGCAGAGTAGCGCTCGGGGGGAGTAATGAGCAGTTCTTC
TRBV24-1	NA	TRBD2	TRBJ2-1	CATSDGTSGSYNEQFF	TGTGCCACCAGTGATGGGACTAGCGGGTCCTACAATGAGCAGTTCTTC
TRBV20-1	many	TRBD2	TRBJ2-1	CSASDFLTSGSVSEQFF	TGCAGTGCTAGCGACTTCCTAACTAGCGGGAGTGTTAGTGAGCAGTTCTTC
TRBV18	many	NA	TRBJ1-5	CASSPDRGGPQHF	TGTGCCAGCTCACCCGACCGGGGTGGTCCCCAGCATTTT
TRBV7-2	NA	TRBD1	TRBJ2-3	CASNRQGLSTDTQYF	TGTGCCAGCAACCGACAGGGGCTCAGCACAGATACGCAGTATTTT
TRBV19	many	TRBD2	TRBJ2-7	CASSVLAGAVGEQYF	TGTGCCAGTAGTGTGTTAGCGGGAGCGGTGGGAGAGCAGTACTTC
TRBV10-3	few	TRBD1	TRBJ1-6	CAIRGTGKDSPLHF	TGTGCCATCAGAGGGACAGGGAAGGATTCACCCCTCCACTTT
TRBV7-2	few	TRBD1	TRBJ1-1	CASSPSGQGVTEAFF	TGTGCCAGCAGCCCATCGGGACAGGGTGTGACTGAAGCTTTCTTT
TRBV15	NA	NA	TRBJ2-5	CATSRDRGETQYF	TGTGCCACCAGCAGAGATAGGGGTGAGACCCAGTACTTC
TRBV29-1	NA	TRBD1	TRBJ1-5	CSASGQPNQPQHF	TGCAGCGCGTCGGGACAGCCCAATCAGCCCCAGCATTTT
TRBV7-8	NA	NA	TRBJ2-6	CASSSGAGANVLTF	TGTGCCAGCAGCTCTGGGGCCGGGGCCAACGTCCTGACTTTC
TRBV20-1	many	NA	TRBJ1-1	CSARDLNSEAFF	TGCAGTGCTAGAGATCTGAACAGCGAAGCTTTCTTT
TRBV10-3	NA	NA	TRBJ1-1	CAISEKAGWGPDQAFF	TGTGCCATCAGTGAAAAGGCCGGATGGGGCCCTGACCAAGCTTTCTTT
TRBV20-1	NA	NA	TRBJ1-1	CSARDGSTNTEAFF	TGCAGTGCTAGAGATGGCAGTACGAACACTGAAGCTTTCTTT
TRBV12-3/TRBV12-4	NA	NA	TRBJ2-4	CASRQRLPGAKNIQYF	TGTGCCAGCAGGCAGAGACTCCCGGGGGCCAAAAACATTCAGTACTTC
TRBV5-4	NA	NA	TRBJ1-1	CASSSLRGNTEAFF	TGTGCCAGCAGCTCACTCCGGGGAAACACTGAAGCTTTCTTT
TRBV4-2	NA	TRBD1	TRBJ1-2	CASSQESRTGGYGYTF	TGTGCCAGCAGCCAAGAAAGTAGAACAGGGGGTTATGGCTACACCTTC
TRBV18	few	TRBD1	TRBJ1-2	CASSPTGTDFYGYTF	TGTGCCAGCTCGCCGACTGGGACAGACTTCTATGGCTACACCTTC
TRBV19	NA	NA	TRBJ1-1	CASSIMGNTEAFF	TGTGCCAGTAGTATAATGGGAAACACTGAAGCTTTCTTT
TRBV18	NA	TRBD2	TRBJ2-1	CASSPLSGGSDEQFF	TGTGCCAGCTCACCACTGAGCGGGGGGAGCGATGAGCAGTTCTTC
TRBV20-1	NA	NA	TRBJ2-3	CSARGGVGRDSYTSTQYF	TGCAGTGCTAGGGGGGGAGTGGGACGGGACTCATATACGTCTACGCAGTATTTT
TRBV2	many	TRBD1	TRBJ2-4	CASSVDRGRIYIQYF	TGTGCCAGCAGTGTGGACAGGGGGCGTATATACATTCAGTACTTC
TRBV27	NA	TRBD1	TRBJ1-3	CASSDLQGPGNTIYF	TGTGCCAGCAGTGACCTACAGGGGCCCGGAAACACCATATATTTT
TRBV12-3/TRBV12-4	NA	NA	TRBJ2-7	CANSLIGSRAIGQYF	TGTGCCAACAGTTTAATCGGGTCCCGGGCTATCGGGCAGTACTTC
TRBV4-3	few	NA	TRBJ1-4	CASSQDYGKDSSTNEKLFF	TGCGCCAGCAGCCAAGATTATGGGAAAGACTCCTCAACTAATGAAAAACTGTTTTTT
TRBV6-2/TRBV6-3	many	NA	TRBJ2-6	CASSYSPDMGIAGANVLTF	TGTGCCAGCAGTTACTCTCCTGACATGGGCATCGCCGGGGCCAACGTCCTGACTTTC